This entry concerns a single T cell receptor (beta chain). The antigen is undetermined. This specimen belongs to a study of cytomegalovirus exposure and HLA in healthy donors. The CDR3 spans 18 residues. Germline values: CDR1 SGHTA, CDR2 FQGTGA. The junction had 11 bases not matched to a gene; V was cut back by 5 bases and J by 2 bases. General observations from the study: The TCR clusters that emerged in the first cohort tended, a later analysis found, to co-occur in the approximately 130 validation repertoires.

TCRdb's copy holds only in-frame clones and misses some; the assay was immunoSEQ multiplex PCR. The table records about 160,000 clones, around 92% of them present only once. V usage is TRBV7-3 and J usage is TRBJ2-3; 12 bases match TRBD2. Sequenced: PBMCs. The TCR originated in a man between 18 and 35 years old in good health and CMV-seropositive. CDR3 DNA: TGTGCCAGCAGCGCCCGCGTCCTAGCGGGAGGGAACACAGATACGCAGTATTTT. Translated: CASSARVLAGGNTDTQYF.